Following are 24 T cell receptor beta chains from one sample sequenced in a study of cytomegalovirus exposure and HLA in healthy donors (dated by TCRdb to about 2017). The library came from the immunoSEQ multiplex PCR assay. The multiplex PCR relied on a mix of 60 forward primers for TCR Vbeta segments and 13 reverse primers for TCR Jbeta segments. Here the immuneACCESS table is served through TCRdb, limited to in-frame sequences with V and J called. Missing clones are a known gap in these copies; in checked studies unresolved V genes cover under half, and the rest lacks a known reason. A total of over 110,000 clones appear in this sample, over 75% of them only once. The ten largest clonotypes hold approximately 10% of the sample. Sequenced material: PBMCs. These receptors all stem from a woman aged 50 to 65 in good health and CMV-seropositive.

This rearrangement joins TRBV6-5 to TRBJ1-1; TRBD1 is a possible D gene (5 bases). CDR1 is MNHEY and CDR2 is SVGAGI in the germline V gene. Trimming stripped 8 bases from V and 4 bases from J, with 20 bases between. The CDR3 contains 15 residues. CDR3 protein: CASSTLMVRGTEAFF. The CDR3 nucleotides read TGTGCCAGCTCAACGCTAATGGTTAGGGGCACTGAAGCTTTCTTT.

Regarding this clone: The same CDR3 arises from other DNA sequences in this sample as well. The V and J genes are TRBV20-1 and TRBJ2-7; D may be TRBD1 (6 bases). The CDR3 has 11 residues. Germline CDR1 is DFQATT and CDR2 is SNEGSKA (reference sequence). V was clipped by 3 bases and J by 3 bases, with 6 bases between them. As DNA, the CDR3 is TGCAGTGCTAGCAGGGGCTACGAGCAGTACTTC. This encodes CSASRGYEQYF.

The genes are TRBV9 and TRBJ1-1, with 9 bases matching TRBD1. The ends lost 3 bases at V and 1 base at J; junction bases unmatched: 10. Per the germline V gene, CDR1 is SGDLS and CDR2 is YYNGEE. This CDR3 region has 17 residues. CDR3 region: CASSGEGTGIPNTEAFF. The CDR3 bases are TGTGCCAGCAGCGGGGAGGGGACAGGGATCCCGAACACTGAAGCTTTCTTT.

This sequence joins TRBV19 and TRBJ2-1, with D tentatively TRBD2 (6 bases). There are 12 residues in the CDR3. Deletions cut 1 base from V and 15 bases from J, with 13 bases between. Germline V gene sequence: CDR1 LNHDA, CDR2 SQIVND (reference sequence). Here the CDR3 DNA reads TGTGCCAGTAGTATAGCGGAGGGGAGTACGTTCTTC. Translating gives CASSIAEGSTFF. Complete variable domain (other parts from reference TRBV19 and TRBJ2-1): DGGITQSPKYLFRKEGQNVTLSCEQNLNHDAMYWYRQDPGQGLRLIYYSQIVNDFQKGDIAEGYSVSREKKESFPLTVTSAQKNPTAFYLCASSIAEGSTFFGPGTRLTVL.

V gene TRBV4-3 combines with J gene TRBJ1-2, with a weak D call TRBD1 (6 bases). The CDR3 extends over 16 amino acids. CDR1 and CDR2 from the germline V gene are LGHNA and YSLEER. Trimming took off 1 base at V and 4 bases at J, with 16 bases between the two ends. The CDR3 reads CASSQGRQADLYGYTF. The CDR3 DNA reads TGCGCCAGCAGCCAAGGGCGACAGGCCGACCTCTATGGCTACACCTTC.

The chain employs TRBV10-2 and TRBJ2-2; 8 positions match TRBD2. This CDR3 is 14 amino acids long. The germline gives CDR1 WSHSY, CDR2 SAAADI. With 7 bases clipped from V and 4 bases from J, the junction kept 5 bases outside the gene matches. The CDR3 DNA is TGCGCCAGCATGTACGGGGGGGGCACCGGGGAGCTGTTTTTT. Translated, it gives CASMYGGGTGELFF.

The V gene is TRBV4-1, the J gene TRBJ2-7; D perhaps matches TRBD2 (5 bases). Germline values: CDR1 MGHRA, CDR2 YSYEKL. The CDR3 runs 14 residues. Trimming took 2 bases from V and 7 from J, leaving 15 bases between them. The CDR3 bases are TGCGCCAGCAGCCAACAAAACGGACTCCCTGAGCAGTACTTC. Its translation is CASSQQNGLPEQYF.

The chain joins TRBV5-1 to TRBJ2-7, with 10 bases aligning to TRBD2. Trimming at V came to 4 bases and at J to 1 base, leaving 5 bases not matched to a gene. Germline assignment: CDR1 SGHRS and CDR2 YFSETQ. CDR3 length: 15 amino acids. This CDR3 is CASSEAGGRSYEQYF. CDR3 DNA: TGCGCCAGCAGCGAAGCGGGGGGGCGGTCCTACGAGCAGTACTTC.

This rearrangement joins TRBV21-1 to TRBJ1-5; TRBD1 is the table's D call, not checked against the DNA. TRBV21-1 is a recognized pseudogene. The CDR3 runs 20 residues. The CDR3 DNA reads as TGTGCCAGCAGCAAAGAAAGGGGACAGCTTGTACGCAGATGGGGTCAGCCCCAGCATTTT. Protein sequence: CASSKERGQLVRRWGQPQHF.

V is TRBV6-5 and J is TRBJ2-7, with TRBD2 matching over 7 bases. The trim removed 2 bases at V and 4 bases at J, leaving 2 bases unmatched. CDR1 is MNHEY, CDR2 SVGAGI, per germline. The CDR3 extends over 13 amino acids. DNA of the CDR3: TGTGCCAGCAGTTACACGGGGGGATACGAGCAGTACTTC. Translating gives CASSYTGGYEQYF.

The rearrangement links TRBV27 to TRBJ2-3; 8 bases line up with TRBD2. The CDR3 extends over 14 amino acids. Germline-derived CDR1 and CDR2 are MNHEY and SMNVEV (reference sequence). V lost 1 base to trimming and J lost 8 bases; unmatched junction nucleotides: 5. CDR3 sequence (DNA): TGTGCCAGCAGTTTATTAGCCGGGGGGGGTACGCAGTATTTT. This encodes CASSLLAGGGTQYF.

J is TRBJ1-6 and V is TRBV6-1; D possibly corresponds to TRBD1 (5 bases). The ends were cut back, 0 bases at V and 7 bases at J, with 19 bases in the middle. CDR3 length: 18 amino acids. CDR1 MNHNS and CDR2 SASEGT come from the germline V gene. The CDR3 DNA reads as TGTGCCAGCAGTGAAGCGCCGGGGGGGGTTCGTCCAAATTCACCCCTCCACTTT. Translating it yields CASSEAPGGVRPNSPLHF.

The rearrangement uses TRBV6-6 and TRBJ2-3; D not certain. The germline gives CDR1 MNHNY, CDR2 SVGAGI (reference sequence). CDR3 size: 14 residues. Trimming removed 2 bases from V and 2 bases from J, with 8 bases in between. For the CDR3, the DNA is TGTGCCAGCAGTTACCTAATCGCCACAGATACGCAGTATTTT. Amino acids: CASSYLIATDTQYF.

CDR3 DNA: TGTGCCAGCAGCTCCCGGACAGCCTCCTACGAGCAGTACTTC. It translates to CASSSRTASYEQYF. The J gene is TRBJ2-7, the V gene TRBV5-4; D possibly corresponds to TRBD1 (6 bases). Deletions cut 3 bases from V and 0 bases from J, with 10 bases between. The germline V gene has CDR1 SGHNT and CDR2 YYREEE (reference sequence). The CDR3 is made up of 14 amino acids.

CDR3 sequence (DNA): TGCAGCGTTGACAGGACAGGGATGAACACTGAAGCTTTCTTT. Amino acids: CSVDRTGMNTEAFF. This chain connects TRBV29-1 to TRBJ1-1; 8 bases match TRBD1. CDR3 size: 14 residues. Germline assignment: CDR1 SQVTM and CDR2 ANQGSEA. J lost 0 bases, V lost 3 bases, and 3 bases had no gene match.

V gene TRBV11-3 combines with J gene TRBJ1-2, with D perhaps TRBD1 (5 bases). CDR3 size: 13 residues. The V end was cut by 2 bases, the J end by 6 bases, with 10 bases between. Germline CDR1 and CDR2: SGHNT and YENEEA. The CDR3 DNA follows: TGTGCCAGCAGCTTATCGGCAGGGAATGGCTACACCTTC. It is translated as CASSLSAGNGYTF. Full variable domain (rest looked up from reference TRBV11-3 and TRBJ1-2): EAGVVQSPRYKIIEKKQPVAFWCNPISGHNTLYWYLQNLGQGPELLIRYENEEAVDDSQLPKDRFSAERLKGVDSTLKIQPAELGDSAVYLCASSLSAGNGYTFGSGTRLTVV.

The gene calls are TRBV28 and TRBJ2-5, with 7 bases that match TRBD1. J gave up 4 bases and V 6 bases, and 8 bases lay outside the gene matches. Germline V gives CDR1 MDHEN, CDR2 SYDVKM. This CDR3 region has 14 residues. The CDR3 DNA sequence: TGTGCCAGCAGACCCGACAGGGTAGGAGAGACCCAGTACTTC. Translated: CASRPDRVGETQYF. The variable domain in full, with the rest retrieved from reference TRBV28 and TRBJ2-5, is DVKVTQSSRYLVKRTGEKVFLECVQDMDHENMFWYRQDPGLGLRLIYFSYDVKMKEKGDIPEGYSVSREKKERFSLILESASTNQTSMYLCASRPDRVGETQYFGPGTRLLVL.

The CDR3 here is CASMTTHSAEAFF. As DNA, the CDR3 is TGTGCCAGCATGACGACACACAGTGCGGAAGCTTTCTTT. The genes are TRBV6-1 and TRBJ1-1, with D hard to call. The CDR3 has 13 amino acids. V lost 7 bases and J lost 8, with 17 bases in between. Germline CDR1 is MNHNS and CDR2 is SASEGT.

The V and J genes are TRBV21-1 and TRBJ2-7; the listed D gene, TRBD1, was not tested against the DNA. TRBV21-1 is marked as a pseudogene. CDR3 size: 15 residues. CDR3 DNA: TGTGCCAGCAGTACAACGTCCCCCAGGTTCTACGAGCAGTACTTC. Its protein product is CASSTTSPRFYEQYF.

This rearrangement joins TRBV6-6 to TRBJ2-1; possibly TRBD1 for D (5 bases). Germline V gene sequence: CDR1 MNHNY, CDR2 SVGAGI (reference sequence). The CDR3 is 16 residues long. The germline V and J ends were trimmed by 0 bases and 0 bases, with 9 bases remaining between them. CDR3 loop: CASSYSATGSYNEQFF. CDR3 nucleotides: TGTGCCAGCAGTTACTCGGCAACAGGCTCCTACAATGAGCAGTTCTTC.

The genes are TRBV7-2 and TRBJ2-7; tentatively, D is TRBD1 (5 bases). This CDR3 is built from 14 residues. Per the germline V gene, CDR1 is SGHTA and CDR2 is FQGNSA. Trimming cost V 2 bases and J 6 bases, with 14 bases left between them. This chain's CDR3 is CASSLQGSKLEQYF. CDR3 DNA sequence: TGTGCCAGCAGCTTACAGGGTTCCAAGCTCGAGCAGTACTTC. Filled out from reference TRBV7-2 and TRBJ2-7, the complete variable domain reads GAGVSQSPSNKVTEKGKDVELRCDPISGHTALYWYRQSLGQGLEFLIYFQGNSAPDKSGLPSDRFSAERTGGSVSTLTIQRTQQEDSAVYLCASSLQGSKLEQYFGPGTRLTVT.

V usage is TRBV2 and J usage is TRBJ1-5, with TRBD1 as a possible D gene (6 bases). CDR3 length: 14 amino acids. Per the germline V gene, CDR1 is SNHLY and CDR2 is FYNNEI. V lost 4 bases and J lost 7, with 14 bases in between. CDR3 sequence reads: CASSGGGPGQPQHF. The CDR3 DNA reads as TGTGCCAGCAGTGGCGGGGGGCCGGGGCAGCCCCAGCATTTT.

V usage is TRBV5-1 and J usage is TRBJ1-1; 8 nucleotides match TRBD1. The V and J ends lost 4 bases and 1 base, in that order; junction bases with no gene match: 3. This CDR3 comprises 14 residues. Germline CDR1 reads SGHRS; CDR2 reads YFSETQ. The chain's CDR3 is CASSDGTGNTEAFF. CDR3 bases: TGCGCCAGCAGCGACGGGACAGGGAACACTGAAGCTTTCTTT.

The chain uses TRBV5-4 and TRBJ2-5; 11 bases line up with TRBD1. Germline assignment: CDR1 SGHNT and CDR2 YYREEE (reference sequence). This CDR3 spans 16 amino acids. With V trimmed by 4 bases and J by 5 bases, 10 bases remained unmatched. The CDR3 spells CASSPGTGGRGETQYF. For the CDR3, the DNA is TGTGCCAGCAGCCCCGGGACAGGGGGACGGGGGGAGACCCAGTACTTC.